This TCR beta chain originates from a study of blood T cells in healthy people across ages. Study-wide results and limits: Significant beta diversity loss was already apparent by age about 39, declining roughly linearly. No conclusive comparison of naive versus antigen-experienced cells was possible with unsorted PBMCs. Estimated diversity that came from one million T cells was considered an underestimate.

Germline V gene sequence: CDR1 SGHDT, CDR2 YYEEEE. CDR3 length: 13 amino acids. V was clipped by 0 bases and J by 6 bases, with 7 bases between them. Each sample used at least 6 million PBMCs. For this clonotype: Its antigen is not known.

With a J-beta primer mix and a sample-barcoded 5' primer, a second PCR ran 7 to 11 cycles. TCRdb ran MiXCR on the 5' RACE reads and lists one entry per CDR3 protein. This table holds hundreds of thousands of distinct CDR3 sequences, roughly 34% found once. Sequences were obtained from blood. J is TRBJ2-1 and V is TRBV5-6; no definite D call. The TCR sequence derives from a man aged 18-30 years in good health. The DNA of the CDR3 is TGTGCCAGCAGCTTGGACTACCTCAATGAGCAGTTCTTC. It yields the protein CASSLDYLNEQFF. The full variable domain, in which reference TRBV5-6 and TRBJ2-1 provide the parts outside the CDR3, is DAGVTQSPTHLIKTRGQQVTLRCSPKSGHDTVSWYQQALGQGPQFIFQYYEEEERQRGNFPDRFSGHQFPNYSSELNVNALLLGDSALYLCASSLDYLNEQFFGPGTRLTVL.